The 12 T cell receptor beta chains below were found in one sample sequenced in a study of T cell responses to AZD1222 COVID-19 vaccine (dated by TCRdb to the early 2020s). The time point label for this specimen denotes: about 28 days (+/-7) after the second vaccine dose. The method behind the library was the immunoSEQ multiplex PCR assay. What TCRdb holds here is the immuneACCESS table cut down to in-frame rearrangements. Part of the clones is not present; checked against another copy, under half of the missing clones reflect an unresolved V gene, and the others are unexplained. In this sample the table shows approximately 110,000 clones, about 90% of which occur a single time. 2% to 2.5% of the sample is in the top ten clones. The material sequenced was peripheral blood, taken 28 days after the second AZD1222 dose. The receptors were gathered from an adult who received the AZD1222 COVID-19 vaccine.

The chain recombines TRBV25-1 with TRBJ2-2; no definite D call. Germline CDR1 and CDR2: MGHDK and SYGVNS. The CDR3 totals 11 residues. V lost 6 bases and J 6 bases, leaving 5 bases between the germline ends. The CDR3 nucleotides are TGTGCCAGCAGCTCCGCCGGGGAGCTGTTTTTT. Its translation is CASSSAGELFF.

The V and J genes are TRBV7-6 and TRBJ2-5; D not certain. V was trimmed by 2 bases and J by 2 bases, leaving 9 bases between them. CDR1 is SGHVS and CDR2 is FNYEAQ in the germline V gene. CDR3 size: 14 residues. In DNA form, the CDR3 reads TGTGCCAGCAGCTTACTTCAGAATCAAGAGACCCAGTACTTC. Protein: CASSLLQNQETQYF.

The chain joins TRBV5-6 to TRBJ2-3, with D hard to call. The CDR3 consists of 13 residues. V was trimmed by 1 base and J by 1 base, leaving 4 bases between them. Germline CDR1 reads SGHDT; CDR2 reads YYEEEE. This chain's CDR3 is CASSLMGTDTQYF. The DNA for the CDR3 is TGTGCCAGCAGCTTGATGGGCACAGATACGCAGTATTTT.

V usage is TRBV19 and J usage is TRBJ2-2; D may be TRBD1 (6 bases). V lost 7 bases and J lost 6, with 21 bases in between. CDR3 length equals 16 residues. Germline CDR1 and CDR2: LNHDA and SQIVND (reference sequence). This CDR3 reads CASKAPQGKVSGELFF. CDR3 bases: TGTGCCAGTAAGGCCCCACAGGGAAAAGTTTCCGGGGAGCTGTTTTTT.

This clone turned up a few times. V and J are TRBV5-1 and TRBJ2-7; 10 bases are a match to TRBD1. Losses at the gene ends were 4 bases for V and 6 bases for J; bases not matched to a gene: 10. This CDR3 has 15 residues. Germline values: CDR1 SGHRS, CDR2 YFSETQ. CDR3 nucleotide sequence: TGCGCCAGCAGCCGCACGCCGGGACAGGGGTTCGAGCAGTACTTC. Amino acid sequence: CASSRTPGQGFEQYF. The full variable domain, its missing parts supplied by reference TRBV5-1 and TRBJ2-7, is KAGVTQTPRYLIKTRGQQVTLSCSPISGHRSVSWYQQTPGQGLQFLFEYFSETQRNKGNFPGRFSGRQFSNSRSEMNVSTLELGDSALYLCASSRTPGQGFEQYFGPGTRLTVT.

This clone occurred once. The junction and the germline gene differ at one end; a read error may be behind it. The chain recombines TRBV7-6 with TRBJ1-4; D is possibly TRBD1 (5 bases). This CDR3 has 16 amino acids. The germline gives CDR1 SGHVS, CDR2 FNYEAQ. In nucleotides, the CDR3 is TGTGCCAGCAGCTCCTACGTAGGGGACGGGGAATCCTTCGCAGCTTTT. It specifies CASSSYVGDGESFAAF.

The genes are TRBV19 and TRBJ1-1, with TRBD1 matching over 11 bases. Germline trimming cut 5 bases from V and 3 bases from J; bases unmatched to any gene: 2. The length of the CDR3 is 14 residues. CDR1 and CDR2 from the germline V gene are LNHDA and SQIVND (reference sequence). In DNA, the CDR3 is TGTGCCAGTAGTGGACAGGGGGCGGACACTGAAGCTTTCTTT. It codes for CASSGQGADTEAFF.

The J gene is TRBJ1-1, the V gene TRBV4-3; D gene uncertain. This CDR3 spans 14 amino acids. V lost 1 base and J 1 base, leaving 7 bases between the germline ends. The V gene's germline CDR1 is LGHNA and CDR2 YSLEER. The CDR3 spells CASSQVQANTEAFF. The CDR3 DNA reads TGCGCCAGCAGCCAAGTTCAGGCGAACACTGAAGCTTTCTTT.

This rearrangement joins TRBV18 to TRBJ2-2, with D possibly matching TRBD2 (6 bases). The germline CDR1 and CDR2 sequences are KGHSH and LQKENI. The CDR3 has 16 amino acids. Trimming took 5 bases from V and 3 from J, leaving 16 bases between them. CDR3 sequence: CASSTTTKRDTGELFF. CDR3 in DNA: TGTGCCAGCTCAACAACGACGAAGCGGGACACCGGGGAGCTGTTTTTT. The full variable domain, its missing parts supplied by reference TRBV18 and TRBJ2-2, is NAGVMQNPRHLVRRRGQEARLRCSPMKGHSHVYWYRQLPEEGLKFMVYLQKENIIDESGMPKERFSAEFPKEGPSILRIQQVVRGDSAAYFCASSTTTKRDTGELFFGEGSRLTVL.

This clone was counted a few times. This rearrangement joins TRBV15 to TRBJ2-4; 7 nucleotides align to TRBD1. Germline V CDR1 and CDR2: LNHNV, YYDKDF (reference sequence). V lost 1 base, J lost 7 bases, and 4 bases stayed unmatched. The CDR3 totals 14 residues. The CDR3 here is CATSRGQGFNIQYF. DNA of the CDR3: TGTGCCACCAGCAGAGGACAGGGTTTTAACATTCAGTACTTC.

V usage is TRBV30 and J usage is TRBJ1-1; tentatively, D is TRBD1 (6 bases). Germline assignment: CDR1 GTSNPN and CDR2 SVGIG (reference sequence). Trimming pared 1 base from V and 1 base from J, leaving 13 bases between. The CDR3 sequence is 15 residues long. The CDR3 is CAWSESQGRNTEAFF. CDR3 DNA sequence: TGTGCCTGGAGTGAATCCCAGGGGAGGAACACTGAAGCTTTCTTT. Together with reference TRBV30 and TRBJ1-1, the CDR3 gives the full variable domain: SQTIHQWPATLVQPVGSPLSLECTVEGTSNPNLYWYRQAAGRGLQLLFYSVGIGQISSEVPQNLSASRPQDRQFILSSKKLLLSDSGFYLCAWSESQGRNTEAFFGQGTRLTVV.

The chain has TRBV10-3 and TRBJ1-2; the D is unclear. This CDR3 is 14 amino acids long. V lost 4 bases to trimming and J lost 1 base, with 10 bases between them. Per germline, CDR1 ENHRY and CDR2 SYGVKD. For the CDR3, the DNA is TGTGCCATCAGTGGGACGAGAGATAACTATGGCTACACCTTC. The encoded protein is CAISGTRDNYGYTF.